This TCR beta chain was sequenced for a study of Ad26.COV2.S vaccination and SARS-CoV-2 variants. Study-wide background: The vaccine Ad26.COV2.S was put into the muscle once, or twice with 56 days between.

The germline V gene has CDR1 MNHEY and CDR2 SVGEGT. There are 11 residues in the CDR3. V was cut by 1 base and J by 9 bases, with 7 bases left in between. The method was immunoSEQ multiplex PCR; TCRdb's version includes in-frame clones alone and lacks a portion of them. The top ten clones hold 1.5% to 2% of a sample with about 410,000 clones, roughly 90% of them seen once. Treatment here: around 19 received Ad26.COV2.S at low or high dose, single or two shots; about 5 received placebo; per-sample allocation not given. Samples were taken on day 63 after the first vaccine or placebo injection. V is TRBV6-2 or TRBV6-3 and J is TRBJ2-7; D might be TRBD2 (5 bases). The sequence came from a person between 18 and 65 years old who received the Ad26.COV2.S COVID-19 vaccine or a placebo. The sample consisted of peripheral blood, taken in a trial of Ad26.COV2.S vaccine versus placebo. CDR3 nucleotides: TGTGCCAGCAGTTACTTGGCGGGGCAGTACTTC. This encodes CASSYLAGQYF.